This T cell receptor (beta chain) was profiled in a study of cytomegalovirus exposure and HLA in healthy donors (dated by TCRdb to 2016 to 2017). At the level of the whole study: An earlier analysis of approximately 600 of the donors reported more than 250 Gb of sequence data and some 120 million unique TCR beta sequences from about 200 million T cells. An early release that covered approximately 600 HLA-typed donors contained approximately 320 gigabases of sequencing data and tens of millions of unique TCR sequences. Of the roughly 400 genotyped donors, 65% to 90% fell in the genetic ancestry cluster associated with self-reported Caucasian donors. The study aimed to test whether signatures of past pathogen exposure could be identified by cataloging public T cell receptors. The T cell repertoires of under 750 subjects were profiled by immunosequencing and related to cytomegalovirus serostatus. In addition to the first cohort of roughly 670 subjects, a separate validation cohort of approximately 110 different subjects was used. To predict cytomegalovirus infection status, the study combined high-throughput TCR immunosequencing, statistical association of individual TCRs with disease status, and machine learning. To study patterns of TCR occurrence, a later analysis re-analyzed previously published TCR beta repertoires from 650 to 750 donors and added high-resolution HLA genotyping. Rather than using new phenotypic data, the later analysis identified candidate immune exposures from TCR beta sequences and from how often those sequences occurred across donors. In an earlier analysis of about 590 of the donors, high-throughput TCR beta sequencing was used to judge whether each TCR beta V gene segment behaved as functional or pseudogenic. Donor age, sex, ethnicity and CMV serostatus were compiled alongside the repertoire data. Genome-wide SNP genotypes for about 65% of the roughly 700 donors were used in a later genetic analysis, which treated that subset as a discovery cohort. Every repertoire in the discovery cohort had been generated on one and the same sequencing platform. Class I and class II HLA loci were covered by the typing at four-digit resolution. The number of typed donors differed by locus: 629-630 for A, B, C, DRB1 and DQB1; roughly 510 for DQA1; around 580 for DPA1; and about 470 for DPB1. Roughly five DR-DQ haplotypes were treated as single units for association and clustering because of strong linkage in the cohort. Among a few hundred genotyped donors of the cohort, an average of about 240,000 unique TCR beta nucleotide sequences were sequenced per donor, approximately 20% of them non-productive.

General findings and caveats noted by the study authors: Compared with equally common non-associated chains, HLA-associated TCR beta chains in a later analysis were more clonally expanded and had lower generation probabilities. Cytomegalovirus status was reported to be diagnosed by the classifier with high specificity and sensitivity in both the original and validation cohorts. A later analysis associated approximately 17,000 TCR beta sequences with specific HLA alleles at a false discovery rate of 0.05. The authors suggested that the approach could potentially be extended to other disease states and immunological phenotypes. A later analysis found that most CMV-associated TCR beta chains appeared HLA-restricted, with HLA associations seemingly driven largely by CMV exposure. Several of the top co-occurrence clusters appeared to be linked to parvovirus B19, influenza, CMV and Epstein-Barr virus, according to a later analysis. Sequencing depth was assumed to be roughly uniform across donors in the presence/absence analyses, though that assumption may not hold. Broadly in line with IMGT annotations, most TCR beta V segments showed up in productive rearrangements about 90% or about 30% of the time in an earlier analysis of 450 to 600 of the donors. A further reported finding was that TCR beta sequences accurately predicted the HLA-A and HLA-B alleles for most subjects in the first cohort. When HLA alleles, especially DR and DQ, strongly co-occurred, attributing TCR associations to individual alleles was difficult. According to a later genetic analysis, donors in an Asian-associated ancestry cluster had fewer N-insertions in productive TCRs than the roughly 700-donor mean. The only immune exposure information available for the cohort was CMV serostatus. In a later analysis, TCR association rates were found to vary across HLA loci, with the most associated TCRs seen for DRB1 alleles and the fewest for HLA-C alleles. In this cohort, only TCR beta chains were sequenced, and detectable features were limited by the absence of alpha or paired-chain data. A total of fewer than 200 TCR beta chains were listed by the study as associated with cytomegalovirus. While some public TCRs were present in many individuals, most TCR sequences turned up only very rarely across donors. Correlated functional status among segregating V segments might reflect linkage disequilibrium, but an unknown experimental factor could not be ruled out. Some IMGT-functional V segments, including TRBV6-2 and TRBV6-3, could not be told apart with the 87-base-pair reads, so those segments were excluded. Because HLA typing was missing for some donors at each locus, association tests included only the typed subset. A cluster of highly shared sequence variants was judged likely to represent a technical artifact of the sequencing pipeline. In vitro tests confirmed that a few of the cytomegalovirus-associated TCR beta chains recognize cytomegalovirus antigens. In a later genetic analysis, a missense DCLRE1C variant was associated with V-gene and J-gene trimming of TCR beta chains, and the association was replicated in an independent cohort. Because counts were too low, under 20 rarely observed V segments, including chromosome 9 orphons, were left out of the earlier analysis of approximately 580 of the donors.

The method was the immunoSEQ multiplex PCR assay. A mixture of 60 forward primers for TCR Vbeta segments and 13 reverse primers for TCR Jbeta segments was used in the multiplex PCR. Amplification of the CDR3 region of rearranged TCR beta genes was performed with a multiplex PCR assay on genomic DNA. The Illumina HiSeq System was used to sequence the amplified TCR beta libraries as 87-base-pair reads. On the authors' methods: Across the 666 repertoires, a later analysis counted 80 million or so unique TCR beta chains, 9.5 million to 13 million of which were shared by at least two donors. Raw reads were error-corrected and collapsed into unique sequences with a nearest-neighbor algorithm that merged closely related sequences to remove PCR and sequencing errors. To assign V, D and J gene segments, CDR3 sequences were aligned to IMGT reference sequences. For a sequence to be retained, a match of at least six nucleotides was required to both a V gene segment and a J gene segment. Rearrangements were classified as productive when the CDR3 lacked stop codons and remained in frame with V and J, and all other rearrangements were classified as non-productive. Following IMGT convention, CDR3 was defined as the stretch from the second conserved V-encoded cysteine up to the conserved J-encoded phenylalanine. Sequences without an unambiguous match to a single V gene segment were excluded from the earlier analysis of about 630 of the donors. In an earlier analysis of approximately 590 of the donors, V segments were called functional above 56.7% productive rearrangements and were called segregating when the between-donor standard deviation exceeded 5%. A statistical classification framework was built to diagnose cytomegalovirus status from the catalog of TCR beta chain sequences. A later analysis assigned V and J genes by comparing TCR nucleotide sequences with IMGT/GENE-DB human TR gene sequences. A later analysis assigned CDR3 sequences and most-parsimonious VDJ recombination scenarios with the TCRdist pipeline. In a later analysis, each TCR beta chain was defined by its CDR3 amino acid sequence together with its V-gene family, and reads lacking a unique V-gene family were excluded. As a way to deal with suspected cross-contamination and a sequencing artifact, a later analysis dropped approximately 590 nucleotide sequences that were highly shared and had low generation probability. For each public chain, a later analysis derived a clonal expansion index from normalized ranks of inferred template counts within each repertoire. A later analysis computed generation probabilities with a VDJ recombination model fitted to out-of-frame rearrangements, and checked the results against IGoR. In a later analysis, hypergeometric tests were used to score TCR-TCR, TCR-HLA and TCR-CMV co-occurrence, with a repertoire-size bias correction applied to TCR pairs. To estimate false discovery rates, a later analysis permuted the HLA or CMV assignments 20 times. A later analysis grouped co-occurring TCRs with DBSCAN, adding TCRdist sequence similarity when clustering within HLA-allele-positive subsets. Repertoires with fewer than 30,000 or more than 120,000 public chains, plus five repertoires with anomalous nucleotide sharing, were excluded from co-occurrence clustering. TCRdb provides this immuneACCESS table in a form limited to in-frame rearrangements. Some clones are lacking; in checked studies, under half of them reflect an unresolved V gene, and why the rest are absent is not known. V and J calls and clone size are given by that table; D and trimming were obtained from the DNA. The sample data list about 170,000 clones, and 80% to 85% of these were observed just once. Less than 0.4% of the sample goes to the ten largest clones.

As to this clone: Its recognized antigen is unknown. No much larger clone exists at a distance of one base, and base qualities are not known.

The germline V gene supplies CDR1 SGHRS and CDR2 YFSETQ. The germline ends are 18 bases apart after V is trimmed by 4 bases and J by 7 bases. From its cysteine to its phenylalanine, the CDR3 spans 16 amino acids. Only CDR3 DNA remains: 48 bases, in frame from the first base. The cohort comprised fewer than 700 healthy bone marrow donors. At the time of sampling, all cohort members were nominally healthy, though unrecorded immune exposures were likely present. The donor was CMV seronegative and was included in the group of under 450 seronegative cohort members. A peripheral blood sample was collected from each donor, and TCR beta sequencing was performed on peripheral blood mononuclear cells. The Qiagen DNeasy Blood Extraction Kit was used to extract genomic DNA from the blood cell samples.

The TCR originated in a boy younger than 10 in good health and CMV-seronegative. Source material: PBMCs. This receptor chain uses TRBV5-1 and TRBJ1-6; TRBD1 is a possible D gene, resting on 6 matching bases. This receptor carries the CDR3 CASSEEQGVPNSPLHF. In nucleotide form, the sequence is TGCGCCAGCAGCGAAGAACAGGGAGTACCCAATTCACCCCTCCACTTT. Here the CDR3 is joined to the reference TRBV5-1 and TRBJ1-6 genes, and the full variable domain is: KAGVTQTPRYLIKTRGQQVTLSCSPISGHRSVSWYQQTPGQGLQFLFEYFSETQRNKGNFPGRFSGRQFSNSRSEMNVSTLELGDSALYLCASSEEQGVPNSPLHFGNGTRLTVT.